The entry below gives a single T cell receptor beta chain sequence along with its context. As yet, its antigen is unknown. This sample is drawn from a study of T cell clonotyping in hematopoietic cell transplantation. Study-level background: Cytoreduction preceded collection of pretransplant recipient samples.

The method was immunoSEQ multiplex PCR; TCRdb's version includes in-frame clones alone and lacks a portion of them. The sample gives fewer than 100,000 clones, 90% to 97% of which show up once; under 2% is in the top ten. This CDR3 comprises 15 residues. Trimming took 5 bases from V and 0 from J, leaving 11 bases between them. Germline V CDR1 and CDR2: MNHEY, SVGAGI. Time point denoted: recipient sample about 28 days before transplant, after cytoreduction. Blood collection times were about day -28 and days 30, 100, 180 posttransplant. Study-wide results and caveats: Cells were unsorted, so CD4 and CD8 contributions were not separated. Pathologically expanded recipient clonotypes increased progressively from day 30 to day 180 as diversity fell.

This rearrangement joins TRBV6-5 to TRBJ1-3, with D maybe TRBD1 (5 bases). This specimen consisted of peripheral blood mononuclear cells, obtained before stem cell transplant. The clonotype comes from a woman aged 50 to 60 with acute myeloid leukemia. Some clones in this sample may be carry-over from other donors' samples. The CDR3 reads CASSRGGYSGNTIYF. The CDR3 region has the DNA TGTGCCAGCAGTCGCGGGGGTTACTCTGGAAACACCATATATTTT.